These 3 T cell receptor beta chains originate from one sample sequenced in a study of cytomegalovirus exposure and HLA in healthy donors. Profiling relied on immunoSEQ multiplex PCR, and the TCRdb table lists in-frame clones only, not all of them. The table shows roughly 120,000 clones, with around nine tenths occurring only once. The material sequenced was PBMCs. The receptors here all came from a man aged 18 to 29 in good health and CMV-seropositive.

This rearrangement joins TRBV9 to TRBJ2-5, with 9 bases identical to TRBD2. Trimming removed 0 bases from V and 4 bases from J; junction bases left unmatched: 7. The CDR3 is 16 residues long. Germline V gene sequence: CDR1 SGDLS, CDR2 YYNGEE. Here the CDR3 reads CASSVGAGGLIETQYF. The CDR3 nucleotides read TGTGCCAGCAGCGTAGGTGCGGGGGGGCTGATAGAGACCCAGTACTTC. The full variable domain, completed using reference TRBV9 and TRBJ2-5, is DSGVTQTPKHLITATGQRVTLRCSPRSGDLSVYWYQQSLDQGLQFLIQYYNGEERAKGNILERFSAQQFPDLHSELNLSSLELGDSALYFCASSVGAGGLIETQYFGPGTRLLVL.

Here the CDR3 DNA reads TGTGCCAGTACCATTCCAGACAGGAACACTGAAGCTTTCTTT. Protein product: CASTIPDRNTEAFF. This chain connects TRBV19 to TRBJ1-1; tentatively, D is TRBD1 (5 bases). The CDR3 is 14 residues long. Trimming left V 7 bases short and J 1 base short, with 13 bases between. The V gene's germline CDR1 is LNHDA and CDR2 SQIVND (reference sequence).

The V gene is TRBV29-1, the J gene TRBJ1-5, with D unclear. The CDR3 contains 13 residues. The V and J ends lost 4 bases and 4 bases respectively, with 11 bases between them. Germline loops: CDR1 SQVTM, CDR2 ANQGSEA. The chain's CDR3 is CSVVGGKNQPQHF. The CDR3 DNA follows: TGCAGCGTTGTAGGCGGAAAAAATCAGCCCCAGCATTTT.